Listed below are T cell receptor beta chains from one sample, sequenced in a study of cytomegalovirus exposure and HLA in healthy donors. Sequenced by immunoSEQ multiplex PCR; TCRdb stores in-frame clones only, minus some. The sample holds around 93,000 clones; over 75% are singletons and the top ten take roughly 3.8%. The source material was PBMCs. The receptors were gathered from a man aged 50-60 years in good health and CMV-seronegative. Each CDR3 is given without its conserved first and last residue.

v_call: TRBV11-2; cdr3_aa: ASSVSGKENYEQY
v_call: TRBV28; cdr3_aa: ASKWGQTQETQY
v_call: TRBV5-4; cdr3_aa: ASSSARTSPAAQY
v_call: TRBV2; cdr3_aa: ASSSGPAYGYT
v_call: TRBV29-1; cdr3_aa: SVLQGQETQY
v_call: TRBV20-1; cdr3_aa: SAAPEETQY
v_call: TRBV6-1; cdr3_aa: ASRDRDGYGYT
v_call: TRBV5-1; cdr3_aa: ASSFTGAHEQY
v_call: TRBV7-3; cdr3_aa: ASSPFLGHDSSISKSYEQY
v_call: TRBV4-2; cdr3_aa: ASSKGLAGAPAENIQY
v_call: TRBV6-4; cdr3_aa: ASGSNGQGNSTDTQY
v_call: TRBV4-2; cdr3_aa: ASSPLALLGQGHTPSGNTIY
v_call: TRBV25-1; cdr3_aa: ASNRQGAMDGELF
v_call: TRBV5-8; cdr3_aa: ASSLGLGAGEAF
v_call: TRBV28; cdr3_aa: ASSLGQGLSNQPQH
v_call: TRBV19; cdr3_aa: ASSIQGNNEKLF
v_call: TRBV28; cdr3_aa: ASSSETGGIIYGYT
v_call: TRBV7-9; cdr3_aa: ASSPQAYEQY
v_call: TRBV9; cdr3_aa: ASSVAGTGDEQY